Only one count was recorded for the clone carrying this T cell receptor beta chain. Its antigen is currently unknown. The source of the sample is a study of beta chain features in type 1 diabetes. The study, taken as a whole, reports: HLA effects on TCRB rearrangement stayed unresolved here.

The isolated RNA, all of it, was reverse transcribed, so expressed TCRB transcripts were what got sequenced. Profiling relied on immunoSEQ multiplex PCR, and the TCRdb table lists in-frame clones only, not all of them. The data hold 140,000 to 150,000 clones, with 48% observed a single time. J gave up 6 bases and V 3 bases, and 3 bases lay outside the gene matches. Germline V gene sequence: CDR1 SGHVS, CDR2 FQNEAQ. The CDR3 consists of 13 residues. Input material: Tregs from blood. The source is a man aged 18-30 years in good health. This chain links TRBV7-8 with TRBJ2-3; 7 nucleotides line up with TRBD2. The CDR3 protein is CASSFVGGDTQYF. The DNA for the CDR3 is TGTGCCAGCAGCTTCGTCGGGGGGGATACGCAGTATTTT.